Below, 32 T cell receptor beta chains from the same sample are listed, as sequenced in a study of cytomegalovirus exposure and HLA in healthy donors. Measured with immunoSEQ multiplex PCR; TCRdb has only the in-frame clones, and not every one. The sample yields approximately 120,000 clones, approximately 91% seen once. Sequencing was done on a sample of PBMCs. Receptors were obtained from a woman between 18 and 29 years old in good health and CMV-seronegative.

This clone was recorded once. The chain couples TRBV7-9 to TRBJ1-1, with TRBD1 matching over 7 bases. V was pared by 3 bases and J by 2 bases, with 6 bases of the junction left unmatched. This CDR3 contains 15 residues. Germline V lookup: CDR1 SEHNR, CDR2 FQNEAQ (reference sequence). The CDR3, as DNA: TGTGCCAGCAGCTTCCTACAGGGGACAAACACTGAAGCTTTCTTT. Translation gives CASSFLQGTNTEAFF.

The V call is TRBV15, the J call TRBJ1-1; D not resolved. Germline CDR1 is LNHNV and CDR2 is YYDKDF (reference sequence). The CDR3 has 14 residues. Trimming removed 0 bases at V and 5 bases at J, with 10 bases between. CDR3 coding DNA: TGTGCCACCAGCAGAGAATCCCCTAGTACTGAAGCTTTCTTT. Its translation is CATSRESPSTEAFF.

The genes are TRBV7-2 and TRBJ2-2; tentatively, D is TRBD1 (8 bases). Trimming removed 11 bases from V and 3 bases from J, with 19 bases in between. The germline V gene encodes CDR1 SGHTA and CDR2 FQGNSA. The CDR3 length is 15 residues. The CDR3, as DNA: TGTGCCGGGACTACAGGGGGGGTGGACACCGGGGAGCTGTTTTTT. It is translated as CAGTTGGVDTGELFF.

J is TRBJ2-3 and V is TRBV2; 7 bases map to TRBD2. This CDR3 is 15 amino acids long. The V gene end was trimmed by 6 bases and the J gene end by 2 bases; junction bases not matched to a gene: 8. Per germline, CDR1 SNHLY and CDR2 FYNNEI. CDR3 nucleotides: TGTGCCAGCAGCCGGAGCGGGGCCTCCACAGATACGCAGTATTTT. Amino acid sequence: CASSRSGASTDTQYF.

The chain is built from TRBV5-6 and TRBJ1-5; TRBD1 is a possible D gene (6 bases). The CDR3 consists of 15 residues. Between the trimmed V and J ends, which lost 2 bases and 4 bases, there was a span of 13 bases. Germline V gene lookup returns CDR1 SGHDT and CDR2 YYEEEE. The CDR3 reads CASSFRRGSNQPQHF. CDR3 bases: TGTGCCAGCAGCTTTCGCAGGGGCTCGAATCAGCCCCAGCATTTT.

The rearrangement links TRBV7-3 to TRBJ1-1; maybe TRBD1 (5 bases). V lost 4 bases to trimming and J lost 6 bases, with 15 bases between them. The CDR3 runs to 14 residues. Germline CDR1 reads SGHTA; CDR2 reads FQGTGA. The CDR3 protein is CASSYGTGVAEAFF. As DNA, the CDR3 is TGTGCCAGCAGCTATGGAACAGGAGTGGCTGAAGCTTTCTTT.

V is TRBV7-2 and J is TRBJ2-7; TRBD2 matches 8 bases. Losses at the gene ends were 2 bases for V and 5 bases for J; bases not matched to a gene: 2. The CDR3 is 13 residues long. CDR1 and CDR2 (germline): SGHTA, FQGNSA. The CDR3 here is CASSLSGSDEQYF. The CDR3 DNA reads as TGTGCCAGCAGCTTAAGCGGGAGCGACGAGCAGTACTTC.

The CDR3 loop is CASSLVGGSTEKLFF. CDR3 bases: TGTGCCAGCAGCTTGGTGGGGGGGAGCACGGAAAAACTGTTTTTT. The V and J genes are TRBV5-4 and TRBJ1-4; the D gene is possibly TRBD1 (5 bases). The length of the CDR3 is 15 residues. Germline lookup yields CDR1 SGHNT and CDR2 YYREEE (reference sequence). V shed 0 bases and J shed 8 bases, with 14 bases lying between them.

This clone has ten or more counts. The chain has TRBV25-1 and TRBJ2-2; no firm D call. There are 13 residues in the CDR3. V lost 4 bases and J lost 2, with 5 bases in between. Germline CDR1 is MGHDK and CDR2 is SYGVNS. CDR3: CASSGANTGELFF. In nucleotides, the CDR3 is TGTGCCAGCAGTGGAGCAAACACCGGGGAGCTGTTTTTT.

The sample holds one count of this clone. The chain carries TRBV13 and TRBJ2-1; the D gene is possibly TRBD1 (6 bases). This CDR3 has 12 amino acids. The V gene lost 6 bases and the J gene lost 9 bases, with 12 bases spanning the gap. Germline values: CDR1 PRHDT, CDR2 FYEKMQ (reference sequence). The DNA of the CDR3 is TGTGCCAGCAGTTACAGGGCTGGTGAGCAGTTCTTC. Its translation: CASSYRAGEQFF.

The V and J genes are TRBV27 and TRBJ2-1; 7 bases are a match to TRBD1. J was trimmed by 4 bases and V by 0 bases; bases with no gene match: 6. This CDR3 contains 16 residues. The germline CDR1 and CDR2 sequences are MNHEY and SMNVEV (reference sequence). CDR3 in DNA: TGTGCCAGCAGTTTATCCCGGGACAGAACATACAATGAGCAGTTCTTC. Residues: CASSLSRDRTYNEQFF.

The chain carries TRBV27 and TRBJ1-6; TRBD1 is a possible D gene (5 bases). There are 13 residues in the CDR3. The germline V gene encodes CDR1 MNHEY and CDR2 SMNVEV (reference sequence). Trimming left V 6 bases short and J 11 bases short, with 14 bases between. As DNA, the CDR3 is TGTGCCAGCAGGGGGCGAGTTGAGGCACCCCTCCACTTT. Its protein is CASRGRVEAPLHF.

The J gene is TRBJ1-1, the V gene TRBV28; D is undetermined. The CDR3 runs 11 residues. CDR1 is MDHEN, CDR2 SYDVKM, per germline. The V end lost 10 bases, the J end lost 0 bases, and 6 bases lay between the germline ends. CDR3 residues: CATFMNTEAFF. DNA of the CDR3: TGTGCCACCTTTATGAACACTGAAGCTTTCTTT.

The chain has TRBV28 and TRBJ2-6; D is ambiguous. The length of the CDR3 is 14 residues. CDR1 MDHEN and CDR2 SYDVKM come from the germline V gene. V lost 3 bases and J lost 2, with 5 bases in between. CDR3 sequence (DNA): TGTGCCAGCAGTTTGAGTACTGGGGCCAACGTCCTGACTTTC. It translates to CASSLSTGANVLTF.

Only one count was recorded for this clone. This CDR3 reads CASSSRDRSFYEQYF. The DNA of the CDR3 is TGTGCCAGCAGTTCCCGGGACAGAAGCTTCTACGAGCAGTACTTC. The chain couples TRBV27 to TRBJ2-7, with 7 bases that match TRBD1. CDR1 is MNHEY, CDR2 SMNVEV, per germline (reference sequence). The CDR3 is 15 amino acids. The V segment lost 4 bases and the J segment 3 bases; nucleotides outside the gene matches: 9.

The chain combines TRBV5-6 with TRBJ1-2, with 9 bases fitting TRBD1. The germline V gene encodes CDR1 SGHDT and CDR2 YYEEEE. This CDR3 comprises 15 residues. V shed 5 bases, J shed 5 bases, and the junction held 10 bases outside the gene matches. The CDR3 reads CASSFMTTGGYGYTF. DNA for the CDR3: TGTGCCAGCAGTTTTATGACGACAGGGGGGTATGGCTACACCTTC.

The chain employs TRBV7-8 and TRBJ1-4, with D perhaps TRBD1 (6 bases). The CDR3 is 15 residues long. With 1 base removed from V and 4 bases from J, the gap between germline ends came to 10 bases. The V gene's germline CDR1 is SGHVS and CDR2 FQNEAQ. The CDR3 DNA sequence: TGTGCCAGCAGCTTAGAGGACAGCTATAATGAAAAACTGTTTTTT. As protein: CASSLEDSYNEKLFF. Drawing the rest from reference TRBV7-8 and TRBJ1-4, the complete variable domain is GAGVSQSPRYKVAKRGQDVALRCDPISGHVSLFWYQQALGQGPEFLTYFQNEAQLDKSGLPSDRFFAERPEGSVSTLKIQRTQQEDSAVYLCASSLEDSYNEKLFFGSGTQLSVL.

This clone was counted at least ten times. The chain is built from TRBV6-1 and TRBJ1-3; a weak D match, TRBD1 (6 bases). Trimming took off 6 bases at V and 0 bases at J, with 12 bases between the two ends. The germline V gene has CDR1 MNHNS and CDR2 SASEGT. The length of the CDR3 is 15 residues. The CDR3 coding sequence is TGTGCCAGCAGCCAAGACAGGTACTCTGGAAACACCATATATTTT. Its translation: CASSQDRYSGNTIYF.

The rearrangement uses TRBV13 and TRBJ2-2, with D possibly TRBD2 on 6 matching bases. CDR1 and CDR2 (germline): PRHDT, FYEKMQ (reference sequence). Trimming shortened V by 5 bases and J by 8 bases, and 12 bases separated the two germline ends. The CDR3 runs 13 residues. DNA for the CDR3: TGTGCCAGCAGCCCAGGGACTCCAGGGGAGCTGTTTTTT. Translated: CASSPGTPGELFF.

The genes are TRBV11-2 and TRBJ2-7, with 10 positions matching TRBD2. J lost 0 bases, V lost 4 bases, and 6 bases had no gene match. Germline-derived CDR1 and CDR2 are SGHAT and FQNNGV. This CDR3 is 16 amino acids long. The DNA of the CDR3 is TGTGCCAGCAGCTCTGGCCCTAGCGGGAGCTCCTACGAGCAGTACTTC. Amino acid sequence: CASSSGPSGSSYEQYF.

The gene calls are TRBV10-2 and TRBJ1-1, with D perhaps TRBD1 (5 bases). This CDR3 is 13 amino acids long. V gave up 8 bases and J gave up 4 bases, with 14 bases separating them. Germline values: CDR1 WSHSY, CDR2 SAAADI. This chain's CDR3 is CASLRAEGTEAFF. The CDR3 DNA is TGCGCCAGCCTCAGGGCGGAGGGCACTGAAGCTTTCTTT.

The chain joins TRBV7-6 to TRBJ2-2, with D possibly being TRBD2 (6 bases). CDR3 length: 14 amino acids. Germline loops: CDR1 SGHVS, CDR2 FNYEAQ. Trimming left V 2 bases short and J 6 bases short, with 10 bases between. DNA for the CDR3: TGTGCCAGCAGCTTAAGCCCGGGGGCCGGGGAGCTGTTTTTT. Translated: CASSLSPGAGELFF.

V and J are TRBV10-1 and TRBJ2-7, with TRBD1 matching 9 bases. The CDR3 is made up of 20 amino acids. CDR1 WNHNN and CDR2 SYGVQD come from the germline V gene (reference sequence). V lost 7 bases and J lost 1; bases outside the gene matches: 23. This CDR3 reads CASILVVKGPRDRDSYEQYF. The CDR3 nucleotides are TGCGCCAGCATTTTAGTGGTAAAAGGGCCCCGGGACAGGGATTCCTACGAGCAGTACTTC.

In its sample, this clone was seen a few times. The chain recombines TRBV2 with TRBJ2-7, with unresolved D. Germline V gene sequence: CDR1 SNHLY, CDR2 FYNNEI. V was shortened by 10 bases and J by 2 bases, with 6 bases between the two germline ends. The CDR3 has 10 residues. In DNA form, the CDR3 reads TGTGCCATCGGTCCCTACGAGCAGTACTTC. It specifies CAIGPYEQYF.

The chain joins TRBV27 to TRBJ1-2; 9 bases agree with TRBD1. The ends lost 5 bases at V and 6 bases at J; junction bases unmatched: 7. This CDR3 region has 14 residues. Germline-derived CDR1 and CDR2 are MNHEY and SMNVEV (reference sequence). The CDR3 nucleotides read TGTGCCAGCAGTCCCAAATGGACAGGGGATGGCTACACCTTC. It encodes CASSPKWTGDGYTF.

This chain links TRBV6-5 with TRBJ2-6, with a tentative D call TRBD2 (5 bases). V gave up 4 bases and J gave up 0 bases, with 10 bases separating them. The V gene's germline CDR1 is MNHEY and CDR2 SVGAGI. This CDR3 spans 16 amino acids. CDR3: CASSWVGISGANVLTF. CDR3 sequence (DNA): TGTGCCAGCAGTTGGGTCGGGATCTCTGGGGCCAACGTCCTGACTTTC.

The chain employs TRBV2 and TRBJ2-7; 9 nucleotides line up with TRBD1. Looked up from germline, CDR1 is SNHLY and CDR2 is FYNNEI. The length of the CDR3 is 15 residues. Trimming at V came to 3 bases and at J to 3 bases, leaving 6 bases not matched to a gene. CDR3 amino acids: CASSDPGTGIYEQYF. CDR3 nucleotide sequence: TGTGCCAGCAGTGATCCCGGGACAGGGATCTACGAGCAGTACTTC.

The chain carries TRBV30 and TRBJ2-3, with 11 bases aligning to TRBD2. This CDR3 contains 15 residues. Per the germline V gene, CDR1 is GTSNPN and CDR2 is SVGIG (reference sequence). DNA for the CDR3: TGTGCTATAGCGGGAGGGGGTAAGCGCACAGATACGCAGTATTTT. This gives the protein CAIAGGGKRTDTQYF.

This chain joins TRBV27 and TRBJ2-7; the match to TRBD2 covers 7 bases. The trim removed 5 bases at V and 1 base at J, leaving 11 bases unmatched. The germline CDR1 and CDR2 sequences are MNHEY and SMNVEV (reference sequence). The CDR3 is 16 amino acids. The CDR3 reads CASSPWGGGNSYEQYF. The CDR3 coding sequence is TGTGCCAGCAGTCCCTGGGGGGGAGGGAATTCCTACGAGCAGTACTTC.

This chain links TRBV13 with TRBJ2-1, with 12 nucleotides matching TRBD2. The CDR3 loop spans 18 amino acids. The V segment lost 3 bases and the J segment 4 bases; nucleotides outside the gene matches: 10. Germline CDR1 is PRHDT and CDR2 is FYEKMQ (reference sequence). The CDR3 spells CASSLGLAGGLGYNEQFF. In DNA, the CDR3 is TGTGCCAGCAGCTTGGGTCTAGCGGGGGGGCTAGGGTACAATGAGCAGTTCTTC.

The rearrangement joins TRBV19 to TRBJ2-7; D gene uncertain. The CDR3 contains 13 residues. V was clipped by 6 bases and J by 0 bases, with 9 bases between them. Germline CDR1 LNHDA, CDR2 SQIVND (reference sequence). The CDR3 coding sequence is TGTGCCAGTAGGGAGCGAGGCTCCTACGAGCAGTACTTC. Its translation is CASRERGSYEQYF.

This rearrangement joins TRBV28 to TRBJ1-1; 7 bases map to TRBD1. The CDR3 runs to 14 residues. Losses at the gene ends were 2 bases for V and 0 bases for J; bases not matched to a gene: 0. CDR1 and CDR2 from the germline V gene are MDHEN and SYDVKM. Written as DNA, the CDR3 is TGTGCCAGCAGTTTAGGACAGGTGAACACTGAAGCTTTCTTT. It specifies CASSLGQVNTEAFF.